The rows below give T cell receptor beta chains drawn from one sample of a study of T cells after posttransplantation cyclophosphamide. The data were produced by immunoSEQ multiplex PCR, yet TCRdb's version contains in-frame clones alone and is incomplete. The table shows over 15,000 clones, with 85% occurring only once. The specimen was PBMCs, collected after allogeneic stem cell transplant with calcineurin inhibitor and methotrexate. The receptors here all came from a female patient aged 18-30 years who received an allogeneic stem cell transplant from an unrelated donor, was CMV-positive, and had acute and chronic GVHD. Some T cells may possibly be graft donor cells. Both conserved end residues are part of each CDR3.

v_call: TRBV7-6
j_call: -
cdr3_aa: CASSPNRDYSYEQYF

v_call: TRBV6-6
j_call: TRBJ1-2
cdr3_aa: CASSPPRQGRNGYTF

v_call: TRBV13
j_call: TRBJ2-1
cdr3_aa: CASSPEQSGPAYNEQFF

v_call: TRBV6-6
j_call: TRBJ1-5
cdr3_aa: CASTLGGAGNQPQHF

v_call: TRBV4-1
j_call: TRBJ2-5
cdr3_aa: CASSRDRGRAIETQYF

v_call: TRBV19
j_call: TRBJ2-1
cdr3_aa: CATKTSGSSYNEQFF

v_call: TRBV15
j_call: TRBJ2-7
cdr3_aa: CATSRGGTGTQYF

v_call: TRBV28
j_call: TRBJ2-7
cdr3_aa: CASSVTSGVSYEQYF

v_call: TRBV5-6
j_call: TRBJ2-6
cdr3_aa: CASGKPGQVNSGANVLTF

v_call: TRBV9
j_call: TRBJ1-4
cdr3_aa: CASSAPTGRNEKLFF

v_call: TRBV28
j_call: TRBJ2-6
cdr3_aa: CAIQDGGRANVLTF

v_call: TRBV5-6
j_call: TRBJ2-6
cdr3_aa: CASSFGTGASGANVLTF

v_call: TRBV15
j_call: TRBJ2-5
cdr3_aa: CATSRVGGRGQETQYF

v_call: TRBV7-6
j_call: TRBJ2-3
cdr3_aa: CASSLAWTGPTDTQYF

v_call: TRBV29-1
j_call: TRBJ2-1
cdr3_aa: CSVEGRFANEQFF

v_call: TRBV2
j_call: TRBJ2-3
cdr3_aa: CASSEARGGTQYF

v_call: TRBV6-1
j_call: TRBJ1-2
cdr3_aa: CASSARGGTGYGYTF

v_call: TRBV5-4
j_call: TRBJ2-5
cdr3_aa: CASSAPDRGIETQYF

v_call: TRBV5-5
j_call: TRBJ1-4
cdr3_aa: CASSPGQGSDEKLFF